Shown below are 14 T cell receptor beta chains from a single sample sequenced in a study of T cells in Graves' hyperthyroidism and ophthalmopathy. From RNA transcripts, TCR beta CDR3 regions were amplified. TCR CDR3 regions were first amplified by RT-PCR with HTBI primers. TCRdb used MiXCR to reprocess the multiplex PCR reads, holding one entry per CDR3 protein. The data contain approximately 400,000 distinct CDR3 sequences, around 15% of them singletons. The source material was blood. The receptor set was obtained from a man in his fifties with Graves' ophthalmopathy.

This clonotype was seen at least ten times. V gene TRBV29-1 combines with J gene TRBJ2-7, with D maybe TRBD1 (6 bases). Germline V lookup: CDR1 SQVTM, CDR2 ANQGSEA. The CDR3 has 11 residues. Trimming removed 7 bases from V and 6 bases from J, with 13 bases in between. CDR3 region: CSAGHAAEQYF. The CDR3 region has the DNA TGCAGCGCGGGACACGCCGCCGAGCAGTACTTC.

The table lists this clonotype with a few counts. One junction end does not reproduce the germline sequence, and a read error may be involved. The chain joins TRBV29-1 to TRBJ2-7; D gene unclear. The germline V gene has CDR1 SQVTM and CDR2 ANQGSEA. The CDR3 extends over 13 amino acids. The CDR3, as DNA: TGCAGCGTGGAAGGCTATAGCTCCTACGAGCAGTACTTC. Translation gives CSVEGYSSYEQYF.

This clonotype was seen just once. The chain carries TRBV20-1 and TRBJ2-7; 11 bases agree with TRBD2. The germline V gene has CDR1 DFQATT and CDR2 SNEGSKA (reference sequence). The trim removed 2 bases at V and 5 bases at J, leaving 17 bases unmatched. The CDR3 extends over 18 amino acids. Here the CDR3 DNA reads TGCAGTGCTAGACCGCGACTAGCGGGACTCCGACGATTGAACGAGCAGTACTTC. Translation: CSARPRLAGLRRLNEQYF.

This clonotype was counted many times. The chain is built from TRBV11-2 and TRBJ2-7; 7 bases fit TRBD2. V lost 6 bases and J lost 3; bases outside the gene matches: 11. The CDR3 is 15 residues long. The germline V gene encodes CDR1 SGHAT and CDR2 FQNNGV. The CDR3 loop reads CASSFGPAGVYEQYF. CDR3 DNA sequence: TGTGCCAGCAGTTTCGGACCGGCGGGAGTCTACGAGCAGTACTTC.

This clonotype has more than one count but fewer than ten. The V and J genes are TRBV9 and TRBJ2-5; D perhaps matches TRBD2 (6 bases). The CDR3 consists of 14 residues. Germline CDR1 and CDR2: SGDLS and YYNGEE. V lost 0 bases, J lost 5 bases, and 11 bases lay in between. CDR3: CASSVGGRDETQYF. Written as DNA, the CDR3 is TGTGCCAGCAGCGTAGGCGGGCGGGATGAGACCCAGTACTTC.

This clonotype has at least ten counts. V is TRBV20-1 and J is TRBJ1-1; no definite D call. The ends were cut back, 4 bases at V and 0 bases at J, with 15 bases in the middle. The CDR3 extends over 15 amino acids. Germline V gene lookup returns CDR1 DFQATT and CDR2 SNEGSKA (reference sequence). The CDR3 loop is CSAKEMGGMNTEAFF. CDR3 bases: TGCAGTGCTAAGGAAATGGGTGGGATGAACACTGAAGCTTTCTTT.

This clonotype has only a few counts. The rearrangement joins TRBV10-3 to TRBJ2-3; TRBD2 matches 9 bases. Germline trimming cut 8 bases from V and 1 base from J; bases unmatched to any gene: 10. This CDR3 comprises 16 residues. CDR1 and CDR2 (germline): ENHRY, SYGVKD. CDR3 DNA sequence: TGTGCCATCGTAGCGGGAGCGGGTTTGGGCACAGATACGCAGTATTTT. Amino acids: CAIVAGAGLGTDTQYF.

Many counts were recorded for this clonotype. V is TRBV20-1 and J is TRBJ2-5; 14 bases align to TRBD2. The CDR3 is made up of 18 amino acids. Looked up from germline, CDR1 is DFQATT and CDR2 is SNEGSKA (reference sequence). The V gene end was trimmed by 6 bases and the J gene end by 4 bases; junction bases not matched to a gene: 16. The CDR3: CSANAGTSGSLRRETQYF. In DNA, the CDR3 is TGCAGTGCCAACGCCGGGACTAGCGGGAGTTTGAGGAGAGAGACCCAGTACTTC.

This clonotype was seen ten or more times. The chain carries TRBV9 and TRBJ2-7; no clear D gene. Germline-derived CDR1 and CDR2 are SGDLS and YYNGEE. V was cut by 9 bases and J by 4 bases, with 2 bases left in between. The CDR3 runs 8 residues. The DNA for the CDR3 is TGTGCCACTTACGAGCAGTACTTC. Translated: CATYEQYF.

This clonotype was counted ten times or more. The J gene is TRBJ2-5, the V gene TRBV9, with 10 bases fitting TRBD2. CDR3 size: 17 residues. Germline lookup yields CDR1 SGDLS and CDR2 YYNGEE. V was pared by 4 bases and J by 4 bases, with 13 bases of the junction left unmatched. In nucleotides, the CDR3 is TGTGCCAGCAGCCCCCGGGTTAGCGGGAGGATAGGAGAGACCCAGTACTTC. It codes for CASSPRVSGRIGETQYF.

The sample holds many counts of this clonotype. The chain combines TRBV11-3 with TRBJ1-4, with a tentative D call TRBD1 (6 bases). The CDR3 is 14 amino acids. The V gene lost 4 bases and the J gene lost 4 bases, with 10 bases spanning the gap. CDR1 and CDR2 from the germline V gene are SGHNT and YENEEA. CDR3: CASSSTGINEKLFF. For the CDR3, the DNA is TGTGCCAGCAGCTCAACAGGGATTAATGAAAAACTGTTTTTT.

V and J are TRBV7-9 and TRBJ2-1; no firm D call. The CDR3 has 15 residues. V was trimmed by 5 bases and J by 0 bases, leaving 11 bases between them. From germline, CDR1 is SEHNR and CDR2 FQNEAQ (reference sequence). The CDR3 DNA follows: TGTGCCAGCAGCATCCCGGGTGGCTCCTACAATGAGCAGTTCTTC. Protein: CASSIPGGSYNEQFF.

This clonotype appeared many times. The rearrangement links TRBV6-2 or TRBV6-3 to TRBJ2-5, with D possibly TRBD2 on 5 matching bases. CDR3 length: 15 residues. The germline V gene has CDR1 MNHEY and CDR2 SVGEGT. The V gene lost 5 bases and the J gene lost 0 bases, with 13 bases spanning the gap. CDR3 protein: CASSQTRRHQETQYF. In nucleotides, the CDR3 is TGTGCCAGCAGTCAAACTCGGAGGCACCAAGAGACCCAGTACTTC.

This clonotype has a handful of counts. CDR3 coding DNA: TGTGCCAGCAGCCAAGAGGGTTATCCCAGTGAGCAGTTCTTC. Protein product: CASSQEGYPSEQFF. This sequence joins TRBV3-1 and TRBJ2-1; D not resolved. The CDR3 is made up of 14 amino acids. Germline CDR1 LGHDT, CDR2 YNNKEL (reference sequence). Trimming took off 0 bases at V and 9 bases at J, with 12 bases between the two ends.